One and the same sample provided the 29 T cell receptor beta chains below, sequenced in a study of blood T cell repertoires in COVID-19. Measured with immunoSEQ multiplex PCR; TCRdb has only the in-frame clones, and not every one. Of 450,000 to 500,000 clones listed, around 85% are singletons. Sample: PBMCs or T cells enriched from blood (not recorded which). All receptors derive from a woman aged 60-75 years who had recovered from COVID-19.

The chain joins TRBV27 to TRBJ2-7; 7 bases line up with TRBD2. This CDR3 has 14 residues. Germline CDR1 and CDR2: MNHEY and SMNVEV (reference sequence). V shed 5 bases, J shed 3 bases, and the junction held 7 bases outside the gene matches. The CDR3, as DNA: TGTGCCAGCAGTCTACGCCCGGGGGGCTACGAGCAGTACTTC. As protein: CASSLRPGGYEQYF.

This chain connects TRBV6-5 to TRBJ1-5; maybe TRBD1 (6 bases). Germline CDR1 and CDR2: MNHEY and SVGAGI. The CDR3 has 13 residues. The V and J ends lost 6 bases and 4 bases respectively, with 10 bases between them. Written as DNA, the CDR3 is TGTGCCAGCAGGTATCAGGGGAATCAGCCCCAGCATTTT. This sequence encodes CASRYQGNQPQHF.

This sequence joins TRBV5-1 and TRBJ2-2; 14 positions match TRBD2. CDR1 and CDR2 from the germline V gene are SGHRS and YFSETQ. V lost 0 bases and J lost 4; bases outside the gene matches: 5. CDR3 size: 18 residues. The CDR3 reads CASSLGLAGGPSTGELFF. In DNA, the CDR3 is TGCGCCAGCAGCTTGGGACTAGCGGGGGGGCCTAGCACCGGGGAGCTGTTTTTT.

The chain is built from TRBV18 and TRBJ2-3, with 9 bases matching TRBD1. The V segment lost 4 bases and the J segment 3 bases; nucleotides outside the gene matches: 2. The CDR3 consists of 14 residues. Per germline, CDR1 KGHSH and CDR2 LQKENI. CDR3: CASSRDRDTDTQYF. The CDR3 region has the DNA TGTGCCAGCTCACGGGACAGGGATACAGATACGCAGTATTTT. Full variable domain (rest looked up from reference TRBV18 and TRBJ2-3): NAGVMQNPRHLVRRRGQEARLRCSPMKGHSHVYWYRQLPEEGLKFMVYLQKENIIDESGMPKERFSAEFPKEGPSILRIQQVVRGDSAAYFCASSRDRDTDTQYFGPGTRLTVL.

This clone was observed at least ten times. The V call is TRBV15, the J call TRBJ1-5, with a weak D call TRBD1 (5 bases). Between the trimmed V and J ends, which lost 1 base and 6 bases, there was a span of 10 bases. The CDR3 is made up of 14 amino acids. Germline assignment: CDR1 LNHNV and CDR2 YYDKDF (reference sequence). The CDR3: CATSRGREGQPQHF. CDR3 nucleotide sequence: TGTGCCACCAGCAGAGGCAGGGAGGGTCAGCCCCAGCATTTT.

V and J are TRBV7-9 and TRBJ2-3, with 11 nucleotides matching TRBD1. This CDR3 is 16 amino acids long. Per germline, CDR1 SEHNR and CDR2 FQNEAQ (reference sequence). The J segment lost 3 bases and the V segment lost 5 bases, leaving 7 bases of the junction unmatched. The CDR3 bases are TGTGCCAGCAGCGCCGGACAGGGGGCAGGTACAGATACGCAGTATTTT. Its protein product is CASSAGQGAGTDTQYF.

A single count supports this clone. This chain joins TRBV30 and TRBJ2-1; 8 bases are shared with TRBD1. CDR1 and CDR2 from the germline V gene are GTSNPN and SVGIG (reference sequence). Trimming at V came to 2 bases and at J to 9 bases, leaving 6 bases not matched to a gene. The CDR3 has 13 residues. DNA for the CDR3: TGTGCCTGGAGTCCTGGACAGGGCGGTGAGCAGTTCTTC. This gives the protein CAWSPGQGGEQFF.

The chain is built from TRBV5-8 and TRBJ2-2; no clear D. The CDR3 totals 11 residues. Germline V gene sequence: CDR1 SGHTS, CDR2 YDEGEE. Trimming took 4 bases from V and 11 from J, leaving 9 bases between them. CDR3 nucleotides: TGTGCCAGCAGCCCTAACGTTGAGCTGTTTTTT. Its translation is CASSPNVELFF.

Remarks on this clone: Other DNA variants within this sample encode the same CDR3. CDR3 loop: CASSPRQGNTGELFF. For the CDR3, the DNA is TGTGCCAGCAGCCCACGACAGGGGAACACCGGGGAGCTGTTTTTT. The chain combines TRBV6-5 with TRBJ2-2; 7 bases are a match to TRBD1. Germline V CDR1 and CDR2: MNHEY, SVGAGI. Losses at the gene ends were 6 bases for V and 1 base for J; bases not matched to a gene: 5. The CDR3 consists of 15 residues.

The chain links TRBV10-3 to TRBJ1-2; 9 nucleotides match TRBD1. The V segment lost 6 bases and the J segment 4 bases; nucleotides outside the gene matches: 12. CDR1 is ENHRY and CDR2 is SYGVKD in the germline V gene. This CDR3 has 16 residues. DNA for the CDR3: TGTGCCATCAGCCCGGGACAGGGACGGGAAGGCTATGGCTACACCTTC. Residues: CAISPGQGREGYGYTF.

The table lists this clone with a count of one. The CDR3 bases are TGCAGCGCCAGAACCGGGACAGGGTATCAAGAGACCCAGTACTTC. Its translation: CSARTGTGYQETQYF. The chain is built from TRBV29-1 and TRBJ2-5, with 9 bases lining up with TRBD1. The germline CDR1 and CDR2 sequences are SQVTM and ANQGSEA. The J segment lost 2 bases and the V segment lost 7 bases, leaving 11 bases of the junction unmatched. CDR3 size: 15 residues.

V is TRBV2 and J is TRBJ2-7; the D gene is possibly TRBD2 (6 bases). Germline CDR1 reads SNHLY; CDR2 reads FYNNEI. This CDR3 region has 14 residues. Trimming removed 7 bases at V and 4 bases at J, with 17 bases between. The DNA for the CDR3 is TGTGCCAGCACCGTACGCCCCGGGGGTTACGAGCAGTACGTC. Protein product: CASTVRPGGYEQYV.

This chain links TRBV5-4 with TRBJ2-3; TRBD2 agrees at 10 bases. Germline CDR1 SGHNT, CDR2 YYREEE (reference sequence). CDR3 length: 16 amino acids. V trimming: 3 bases; J trimming: 6 bases; junction bases outside the gene matches: 10. CDR3 amino acids: CASSSILAGPGDTQYF. In nucleotides, the CDR3 is TGTGCCAGCAGCTCCATACTAGCGGGGCCCGGGGATACGCAGTATTTT.

DNA of the CDR3: TGTGCCACCAGTGATTCCCAGACGGGTGAAAAACTGTTTTTT. It specifies CATSDSQTGEKLFF. V usage is TRBV24-1 and J usage is TRBJ1-4; no reliable D call. Trimming stripped 2 bases from V and 7 bases from J, with 10 bases between. There are 14 residues in the CDR3. The germline gives CDR1 KGHDR, CDR2 SFDVKD.

The chain has TRBV3-1 (or the pseudogene TRBV3-2) and TRBJ1-6, with TRBD1 as a possible D gene (5 bases). The CDR3 is 16 residues long. Trimming took 4 bases from V and 6 from J, leaving 16 bases between them. Germline CDR1 LGHDT, CDR2 YNNKEL (reference sequence). CDR3 in DNA: TGTGCCAGCAGCCTGGGTGGGGGGGGTAGTAATTCACCCCTCCACTTT. Translation gives CASSLGGGGSNSPLHF.

This clone appeared a single time. The J gene is TRBJ2-1, the V gene TRBV5-1; D might be TRBD1 (6 bases). The ends were cut back, 3 bases at V and 8 bases at J, with 15 bases in the middle. CDR1 SGHRS and CDR2 YFSETQ come from the germline V gene. The CDR3 runs to 14 residues. CDR3 protein: CASSSSLQGHEQFF. Written as DNA, the CDR3 is TGCGCCAGCAGCTCCTCCTTACAGGGCCATGAGCAGTTCTTC.

This sequence joins TRBV19 and TRBJ1-1, with 8 bases matching TRBD1. CDR3 size: 18 residues. The germline gives CDR1 LNHDA, CDR2 SQIVND (reference sequence). Losses at the gene ends were 1 base for V and 0 bases for J; bases not matched to a gene: 10. The CDR3 sequence is CASSIVLRTGWVNTEAFF. The CDR3 DNA reads as TGTGCCAGTAGTATAGTCCTCCGGACAGGGTGGGTGAACACTGAAGCTTTCTTT. Full variable domain (missing parts from reference TRBV19 and TRBJ1-1): DGGITQSPKYLFRKEGQNVTLSCEQNLNHDAMYWYRQDPGQGLRLIYYSQIVNDFQKGDIAEGYSVSREKKESFPLTVTSAQKNPTAFYLCASSIVLRTGWVNTEAFFGQGTRLTVV.

The chain joins TRBV11-2 to TRBJ2-3, with TRBD1 identical over 7 bases. In germline, CDR1 is SGHAT, CDR2 FQNNGV. This CDR3 has 13 amino acids. Trimming cost V 8 bases and J 2 bases; bases outside gene matches: 4. CDR3 loop: CASGRGPTDTQYF. The DNA of the CDR3 is TGTGCCAGCGGTAGGGGGCCCACAGATACGCAGTATTTT.

The V gene is TRBV2, the J gene TRBJ2-7, with D possibly being TRBD1 (6 bases). Trimming cost V 2 bases and J 2 bases, with 13 bases left between them. The V gene's germline CDR1 is SNHLY and CDR2 FYNNEI. The CDR3 spans 15 residues. The DNA for the CDR3 is TGTGCCAGCAGTGAAAGGTGGGGGCTGGCCTACGAGCAGTACTTC. It codes for CASSERWGLAYEQYF.

This CDR3 is CASSSGTAGNTGELFF. DNA of the CDR3: TGTGCCAGCAGTTCCGGGACAGCCGGGAACACCGGGGAGCTGTTTTTT. The chain employs TRBV6-5 and TRBJ2-2; TRBD1 aligns across 7 bases. The length of the CDR3 is 16 residues. With V trimmed by 4 bases and J by 1 base, 6 bases remained unmatched. CDR1 MNHEY and CDR2 SVGAGI come from the germline V gene.

This sequence joins TRBV5-4 and TRBJ1-6; TRBD1 might be the D (6 bases). V was cut by 5 bases and J by 5 bases, with 17 bases left in between. The germline V gene has CDR1 SGHNT and CDR2 YYREEE (reference sequence). CDR3 size: 16 residues. CDR3 loop: CASRLDPGHNNSPLHF. CDR3 bases: TGTGCCAGCAGGCTCGATCCGGGACACAATAATTCACCCCTCCACTTT.

Points on this clone: The same CDR3 can be traced to other DNA sequences in this sample. The rearrangement joins TRBV18 to TRBJ1-1, with D unresolved. CDR3 length equals 14 residues. Trimming removed 3 bases at V and 1 base at J, with 9 bases between. Germline assignment: CDR1 KGHSH and CDR2 LQKENI. The CDR3 region has the DNA TGTGCCAGCTCACCCGCCGGAGGGAACACTGAAGCTTTCTTT. Its protein product is CASSPAGGNTEAFF. Full variable domain (outside the CDR3, taken from reference TRBV18 and TRBJ1-1): NAGVMQNPRHLVRRRGQEARLRCSPMKGHSHVYWYRQLPEEGLKFMVYLQKENIIDESGMPKERFSAEFPKEGPSILRIQQVVRGDSAAYFCASSPAGGNTEAFFGQGTRLTVV.

V usage is TRBV5-5 and J usage is TRBJ1-5, with 8 nucleotides matching TRBD1. Germline CDR1 SGHKS, CDR2 YYEKEE (reference sequence). J was trimmed by 4 bases and V by 0 bases; bases with no gene match: 6. This CDR3 has 16 residues. The CDR3 DNA sequence: TGTGCCAGCAGCTTGGTAGTAGGACAGGGAAATCAGCCCCAGCATTTT. Its translation is CASSLVVGQGNQPQHF.

This chain connects TRBV2 to TRBJ1-6, with D possibly TRBD1 on 5 matching bases. With 6 bases removed from V and 10 bases from J, the gap between germline ends came to 25 bases. Germline V gene lookup returns CDR1 SNHLY and CDR2 FYNNEI. The CDR3 contains 17 residues. CDR3 in DNA: TGTGCCAGCAGACACAGAGAAGCTGGGCTAGGGGTATCACCCCTCCACTTT. Protein sequence: CASRHREAGLGVSPLHF.

The V and J genes are TRBV5-1 and TRBJ1-2; 9 positions agree with TRBD1. CDR3 length equals 17 residues. J was trimmed by 0 bases and V by 4 bases; bases with no gene match: 10. Germline V gene lookup returns CDR1 SGHRS and CDR2 YFSETQ. CDR3 amino acids: CASSPTQGAGANYGYTF. As DNA, the CDR3 is TGCGCCAGCAGCCCAACACAGGGGGCGGGAGCTAACTATGGCTACACCTTC.

The chain joins TRBV10-3 to TRBJ2-3; TRBD2 is a possible D gene (6 bases). Trimming shortened V by 6 bases and J by 0 bases, and 10 bases separated the two germline ends. This CDR3 comprises 14 residues. Germline CDR1 is ENHRY and CDR2 is SYGVKD. The CDR3 region is CAIRPGESTDTQYF. As DNA, the CDR3 is TGTGCCATCAGACCGGGGGAAAGCACAGATACGCAGTATTTT.

The CDR3 DNA reads TGTGCCAGCAGCCCTCGAGGACAGGAGACTTCACCCCTCCACTTT. This encodes CASSPRGQETSPLHF. V usage is TRBV3-1 (or the pseudogene TRBV3-2) and J usage is TRBJ1-6, with 7 positions matching TRBD1. The CDR3 totals 15 residues. Trimming at V came to 4 bases and at J to 9 bases, leaving 9 bases not matched to a gene. Germline loops: CDR1 LGHDT, CDR2 YNNKEL (reference sequence).

The chain couples TRBV19 to TRBJ1-1, with TRBD1 matching 9 bases. V shed 6 bases and J 3 bases; nucleotides not matched to a gene: 5. The CDR3 has 14 residues. CDR1 and CDR2 (germline): LNHDA, SQIVND (reference sequence). The CDR3 spells CASSGQGFDTEAFF. In DNA, the CDR3 is TGTGCCAGTAGCGGACAGGGGTTTGACACTGAAGCTTTCTTT.

The gene calls are TRBV12-5 and TRBJ2-2; D possibly corresponds to TRBD2 (5 bases). V lost 7 bases and J lost 5, with 11 bases in between. This CDR3 is built from 13 residues. Germline assignment: CDR1 LGHNT and CDR2 FRNRAP. The CDR3: CASAPTGTGELFF. CDR3 DNA: TGTGCTAGTGCCCCAACGGGGACCGGGGAGCTGTTTTTT.